The 8 T cell receptor beta chains below come from one sample, sequenced in a study of human T cells and chemical hapten exposure. MiXCR, run by TCRdb on the RACE reads, gives a single entry per CDR3 protein. The repertoire holds 180,000 or so distinct CDR3 sequences, with more than 20% as singletons. Time point of the sample: patch test 1, 2 weeks after DPC sensitization. Treatment in this sample: therapeutic diphenylcyclopropenone sensitization with weekly scalp DPC. The input for sequencing was whole blood, taken in connection with sensitization to the hapten diphenylcyclopropenone (DPC). The source is a woman in her forties or fifties with alopecia areata. Some clones in this sample may be carry-over from other donors' samples.

This clonotype was observed a few times. The chain joins TRBV5-8 to TRBJ2-3; 12 bases align to TRBD1. The CDR3 consists of 16 residues. V gave up 4 bases and J gave up 2 bases; unmatched junction bases: 5. Germline-derived CDR1 and CDR2 are SGHTS and YDEGEE. CDR3 amino acids: CASSGDRGLITDTQYF. The CDR3 DNA is TGTGCCAGCAGCGGGGACAGGGGGCTGATCACAGATACGCAGTATTTT.

As regards this clonotype: One junction end disagrees with the germline gene, perhaps due to a read error. The rearrangement links TRBV20-1 to TRBJ2-3; 10 bases match TRBD2. The length of the CDR3 is 15 residues. Germline V lookup: CDR1 DFQATT, CDR2 SNEGSKA (reference sequence). CDR3 sequence (DNA): TGCAGTGCCCGGCCTAAACATAGCGGGAGGACCCCCGGGGATTTT. Encoded protein: CSARPKHSGRTPGDF.

The V call is TRBV20-1, the J call TRBJ1-1, with a weak D call TRBD1 (6 bases). CDR3 length: 14 amino acids. V was cut by 6 bases and J by 5 bases, with 19 bases left in between. Germline loops: CDR1 DFQATT, CDR2 SNEGSKA (reference sequence). CDR3 protein: CSALGHLDETEAFF. The CDR3 DNA is TGCAGTGCCTTGGGACACCTCGATGAAACTGAAGCTTTCTTT.

The chain carries TRBV10-3 and TRBJ2-7, with 7 bases identical to TRBD1. The J segment lost 0 bases and the V segment lost 5 bases, leaving 4 bases of the junction unmatched. The CDR3 loop spans 14 amino acids. Germline lookup yields CDR1 ENHRY and CDR2 SYGVKD. The CDR3 sequence is CAISQDRNSYEQYF. The CDR3 nucleotides read TGTGCCATCAGTCAGGACAGGAACTCCTACGAGCAGTACTTC.

The CDR3 is CASSQRVGVGQKLFF. CDR3 in DNA: TGTGCCAGCAGCCAAAGGGTTGGGGTAGGGCAAAAACTGTTTTTT. The chain has TRBV4-2 and TRBJ1-4; D unresolved. The CDR3 is 15 amino acids. CDR1 is LGHNA, CDR2 YNFKEQ, per germline. Trimming removed 2 bases at V and 9 bases at J, with 16 bases between.

This clonotype was detected a few times. This chain joins TRBV5-1 and TRBJ2-1; 8 nucleotides align to TRBD2. The CDR3 spans 13 residues. CDR1 SGHRS and CDR2 YFSETQ come from the germline V gene. After removal of 2 bases from V and 10 bases from J, the junction contained 5 bases not matched to a gene. As DNA, the CDR3 is TGCGCCAGCAGCTTCGCCACTAGCGGAGAGCAGTTCTTC. Its translation: CASSFATSGEQFF.

A few counts support this clonotype. The chain employs TRBV5-1 and TRBJ2-7, with TRBD1 matching over 9 bases. The CDR3 spans 15 residues. The germline gives CDR1 SGHRS, CDR2 YFSETQ. V shed 4 bases and J 0 bases; nucleotides not matched to a gene: 5. The CDR3 DNA sequence: TGCGCCAGCAGCCCCGGGACAGGGATCTCCTACGAGCAGTACTTC. As protein: CASSPGTGISYEQYF.

The CDR3 protein is CSAAQGFEETQYF. CDR3 DNA sequence: TGCAGCGCCGCACAGGGTTTCGAAGAGACCCAGTACTTC. The V and J genes are TRBV29-1 and TRBJ2-5; D might be TRBD1 (6 bases). CDR1 is SQVTM, CDR2 ANQGSEA, per germline. This CDR3 is 13 amino acids long. V was pared by 7 bases and J by 3 bases, with 15 bases between.